The 29 T cell receptor beta chains listed next were all sequenced from one sample in a study of PD-L1 blockade in urothelial cancer. Clones were read by immunoSEQ multiplex PCR, and TCRdb kept only the in-frame ones, dropping some. The table has over 50,000 clones, around 84% seen once. The sample consisted of PBMCs, taken around atezolizumab (anti-PD-L1) treatment. These receptors all stem from a man aged 50-60 years with urothelial cancer.

The genes are TRBV13 and TRBJ2-3; D might be TRBD1 (6 bases). The CDR3 has 16 residues. The V gene lost 2 bases and the J gene lost 0 bases, with 12 bases spanning the gap. Germline assignment: CDR1 PRHDT and CDR2 FYEKMQ (reference sequence). Here the CDR3 reads CASSLFGQISTDTQYF. For the CDR3, the DNA is TGTGCCAGCAGCTTATTCGGACAGATAAGCACAGATACGCAGTATTTT.

For the CDR3, the DNA is TGCGCCAGCAGCCGCCGACTAGCGGGAGGGTCAGATACGCAGTATTTT. Its translation: CASSRRLAGGSDTQYF. J is TRBJ2-3 and V is TRBV4-1, with TRBD2 matching 14 bases. Germline V lookup: CDR1 MGHRA, CDR2 YSYEKL. There are 16 residues in the CDR3. V shed 4 bases, J shed 4 bases, and the junction held 4 bases outside the gene matches.

J is TRBJ2-1 and V is TRBV19; 13 bases agree with TRBD2. J lost 9 bases, V lost 6 bases, and 2 bases had no gene match. Germline CDR1 and CDR2: LNHDA and SQIVND (reference sequence). The CDR3 loop spans 13 amino acids. The CDR3 DNA follows: TGTGCCAGTAGCGGACTAGCGGGAGCTGAGCAGTTCTTC. Translated, it gives CASSGLAGAEQFF.

J is TRBJ1-2 and V is TRBV6-5; 8 bases map to TRBD1. The CDR3 is 15 amino acids. The V segment lost 5 bases and the J segment 8 bases; nucleotides outside the gene matches: 13. Looked up from germline, CDR1 is MNHEY and CDR2 is SVGAGI. The CDR3 nucleotides read TGTGCCAGCAGTCGAACATCTGCGACAGGGGAAGGCTACACCTTC. Translation: CASSRTSATGEGYTF.

The chain carries TRBV30 and TRBJ1-4; 10 bases are a match to TRBD1. Per the germline V gene, CDR1 is GTSNPN and CDR2 is SVGIG (reference sequence). J was trimmed by 10 bases and V by 0 bases; bases with no gene match: 5. This CDR3 region has 14 residues. The CDR3 here is CAWSVKDRGGKLFF. The CDR3 bases are TGTGCCTGGAGTGTAAAGGACAGGGGGGGAAAACTGTTTTTT. The whole variable domain, remainder taken from reference TRBV30 and TRBJ1-4, is SQTIHQWPATLVQPVGSPLSLECTVEGTSNPNLYWYRQAAGRGLQLLFYSVGIGQISSEVPQNLSASRPQDRQFILSSKKLLLSDSGFYLCAWSVKDRGGKLFFGSGTQLSVL.

V is TRBV2 and J is TRBJ2-5; D is possibly TRBD1 (5 bases). Trimming removed 0 bases from V and 9 bases from J, with 14 bases in between. CDR3 length: 14 residues. The germline V gene encodes CDR1 SNHLY and CDR2 FYNNEI. CDR3 bases: TGTGCCAGCAGTGAAGCGGGGCGGAGCGTCGCCCAGTACTTC. It codes for CASSEAGRSVAQYF.

The chain couples TRBV4-1 to TRBJ1-5; TRBD1 is a possible D gene (5 bases). Germline loops: CDR1 MGHRA, CDR2 YSYEKL. The CDR3 consists of 16 residues. V lost 4 bases and J 2 bases, leaving 15 bases between the germline ends. CDR3 nucleotides: TGCGCCAGCAGCCCCGACGGGGGTATTGGCAATCAGCCCCAGCATTTT. It encodes CASSPDGGIGNQPQHF.

CDR3 residues: CASSHLAGGEYNEQFF. The CDR3 nucleotides are TGTGCCAGCAGCCACCTAGCGGGAGGGGAATACAATGAGCAGTTCTTC. The chain uses TRBV4-2 and TRBJ2-1; TRBD2 matches at 12 bases. This CDR3 is 16 amino acids long. Germline CDR1 is LGHNA and CDR2 is YNFKEQ. After removal of 3 bases from V and 4 bases from J, the junction contained 4 bases not matched to a gene.

The rearrangement links TRBV5-1 to TRBJ2-1; 8 nucleotides match TRBD2. The V segment lost 4 bases and the J segment 8 bases; nucleotides outside the gene matches: 8. The CDR3 runs 14 residues. Germline assignment: CDR1 SGHRS and CDR2 YFSETQ. The CDR3 nucleotides read TGCGCCAGCAGCGACTCCGGGACTAGTGATGAGCAGTTCTTC. Protein: CASSDSGTSDEQFF.

The V and J genes are TRBV13 and TRBJ1-1; D uncertain. There are 14 residues in the CDR3. Germline loops: CDR1 PRHDT, CDR2 FYEKMQ (reference sequence). V gave up 1 base and J gave up 1 base, with 7 bases separating them. The CDR3 loop is CASSLDEQNTEAFF. Written as DNA, the CDR3 is TGTGCCAGCAGCTTAGACGAACAGAACACTGAAGCTTTCTTT.

A single count supports this clone. The chain is built from TRBV27 and TRBJ2-7; 10 positions agree with TRBD2. V lost 6 bases, J lost 1 base, and 6 bases stayed unmatched. The CDR3 is 15 amino acids. The germline gives CDR1 MNHEY, CDR2 SMNVEV (reference sequence). The CDR3 DNA reads TGTGCCAGCAGATCGGGACTAGCGTTGTCCTACGAGCAGTACTTC. This codes for CASRSGLALSYEQYF.

This clone was seen once. This chain links TRBV25-1 with TRBJ2-3; D is possibly TRBD2 (6 bases). The CDR3 contains 15 residues. Trimming left V 4 bases short and J 3 bases short, with 14 bases between. Germline assignment: CDR1 MGHDK and CDR2 SYGVNS. CDR3 nucleotide sequence: TGTGCCAGCAGTGTCCAGGGAGGTCGGACAGATACGCAGTATTTT. This translates into CASSVQGGRTDTQYF.

This sequence joins TRBV6-6 and TRBJ1-6; TRBD1 agrees at 7 bases. The CDR3 covers 15 residues. Trimming removed 6 bases from V and 7 bases from J; junction bases left unmatched: 9. Germline V gene data show CDR1 as MNHNY and CDR2 as SVGAGI (reference sequence). In DNA, the CDR3 is TGTGCCAGCAGGGACTTCGACAGGGAGAATTCACCCCTCCACTTT. Its protein product is CASRDFDRENSPLHF.

The J gene is TRBJ2-5, the V gene TRBV10-3; TRBD2 matches 7 bases. V gave up 9 bases and J gave up 4 bases; unmatched junction bases: 8. In germline, CDR1 is ENHRY, CDR2 SYGVKD. The CDR3 extends over 13 amino acids. The CDR3 nucleotides are TGTGCCATGGGTCCGGGAGGCGGAGAGACCCAGTACTTC. Its translation is CAMGPGGGETQYF.

The rearrangement links TRBV28 to TRBJ2-3, with D maybe TRBD2 (5 bases). Germline V CDR1 and CDR2: MDHEN, SYDVKM. This CDR3 is built from 16 residues. V was pared by 7 bases and J by 0 bases, with 17 bases between. CDR3 amino acids: CASTPPRVFSTDTQYF. CDR3 DNA: TGTGCCAGCACCCCTCCGAGGGTCTTTAGCACAGATACGCAGTATTTT.

CDR3 sequence reads: CAISESTGGLGFGEQYF. Written as DNA, the CDR3 is TGTGCCATCAGTGAGTCTACAGGGGGATTGGGTTTCGGCGAGCAGTACTTC. The chain uses TRBV10-3 and TRBJ2-7; 8 positions match TRBD1. CDR1 is ENHRY and CDR2 is SYGVKD in the germline V gene. The CDR3 runs to 17 residues. The V segment lost 0 bases and the J segment 6 bases; nucleotides outside the gene matches: 13.

This chain links TRBV29-1 with TRBJ2-1; D remains ambiguous. Trimming took 7 bases from V and 0 from J, leaving 22 bases between them. Germline-derived CDR1 and CDR2 are SQVTM and ANQGSEA. The CDR3 totals 17 residues. The CDR3 loop is CSALGPADRSSYNEQFF. DNA of the CDR3: TGCAGCGCCCTAGGCCCCGCTGACCGAAGCTCCTACAATGAGCAGTTCTTC.

The CDR3 reads CASSFEQGGELFF. CDR3 coding DNA: TGTGCCAGCAGTTTCGAGCAGGGCGGGGAGCTGTTTTTT. The chain links TRBV27 to TRBJ2-2, with TRBD1 as a possible D gene (5 bases). With 3 bases removed from V and 7 bases from J, the gap between germline ends came to 9 bases. This CDR3 is 13 amino acids long. The germline V gene encodes CDR1 MNHEY and CDR2 SMNVEV (reference sequence).

The table lists this clone with a count of one. The chain combines TRBV6-1 with TRBJ2-7; possible D gene TRBD1, 5 bases. V was shortened by 5 bases and J by 4 bases, with 12 bases between the two germline ends. The CDR3 is 13 amino acids. The germline V gene encodes CDR1 MNHNS and CDR2 SASEGT. The CDR3 spells CASSRKQEYEQYF. The DNA of the CDR3 is TGTGCCAGCAGTAGAAAACAGGAGTACGAGCAGTACTTC.

The chain is built from TRBV28 and TRBJ2-4, with TRBD1 identical over 9 bases. This CDR3 spans 17 amino acids. J lost 0 bases, V lost 2 bases, and 5 bases had no gene match. CDR1 MDHEN and CDR2 SYDVKM come from the germline V gene. The CDR3 reads CASSLSTGGLAKNIQYF. CDR3 nucleotide sequence: TGTGCCAGCAGTTTAAGTACAGGGGGCCTAGCCAAAAACATTCAGTACTTC.

The table lists this clone with a few counts. This chain connects TRBV19 to TRBJ1-5; no clear D gene. Deletions cut 3 bases from V and 4 bases from J, with 10 bases between. Germline V CDR1 and CDR2: LNHDA, SQIVND (reference sequence). The CDR3 totals 14 residues. The CDR3 DNA sequence: TGTGCCAGTAGTATTGGAGCAGCTAATCAGCCCCAGCATTTT. Translated: CASSIGAANQPQHF.

The chain employs TRBV7-3 and TRBJ2-7; TRBD2 might be the D (6 bases). Trimming stripped 5 bases from V and 7 bases from J, with 15 bases between. Germline CDR1 and CDR2: SGHTA and FQGTGA. CDR3 length equals 13 residues. The CDR3 loop reads CASSLGTGLEQYF. The CDR3 region has the DNA TGTGCCAGCAGCCTTGGGACGGGACTGGAGCAGTACTTC.

This clone showed up just once. The chain joins TRBV5-1 to TRBJ2-3; 9 bases are shared with TRBD1. Germline CDR1 reads SGHRS; CDR2 reads YFSETQ. Unmatched junction bases numbered 7, after V lost 3 bases and J lost 2 bases. There are 16 residues in the CDR3. The CDR3 DNA is TGCGCCAGCAGCTACCCCGGGACAGGGATCACAGATACGCAGTATTTT. Its translation is CASSYPGTGITDTQYF.

The V and J genes are TRBV5-1 and TRBJ2-1; a weak D match, TRBD1 (5 bases). V lost 0 bases and J 4 bases, leaving 8 bases between the germline ends. This CDR3 has 14 residues. The germline gives CDR1 SGHRS, CDR2 YFSETQ. The CDR3 region is CASSLGGLYNEQFF. For the CDR3, the DNA is TGCGCCAGCAGCTTGGGGGGCCTTTACAATGAGCAGTTCTTC.

The chain carries TRBV11-2 and TRBJ2-3, with D possibly matching TRBD2 (5 bases). Per the germline V gene, CDR1 is SGHAT and CDR2 is FQNNGV. V lost 5 bases and J lost 6, with 15 bases in between. The CDR3 length is 14 residues. The CDR3 sequence is CASSITLASDTQYF. The CDR3 coding sequence is TGTGCCAGCAGCATAACTCTCGCTAGCGATACGCAGTATTTT.

This clone was seen once. This chain connects TRBV11-2 to TRBJ2-1, with TRBD2 as a possible D gene (6 bases). V lost 0 bases and J lost 4, with 13 bases in between. In germline, CDR1 is SGHAT, CDR2 FQNNGV. The CDR3 sequence is 16 residues long. The CDR3 DNA is TGTGCCAGCAGCTTAGAGGGTAGCGGCGGATACAATGAGCAGTTCTTC. Its protein is CASSLEGSGGYNEQFF.

The rearrangement joins TRBV5-1 to TRBJ2-1; 8 bases match TRBD2. Germline V CDR1 and CDR2: SGHRS, YFSETQ. Trimming at V came to 4 bases and at J to 3 bases, leaving 9 bases not matched to a gene. The CDR3 is made up of 16 amino acids. The CDR3 sequence: CASSEGLAEHYNEQFF. Written as DNA, the CDR3 is TGCGCCAGCAGCGAAGGACTAGCCGAACACTACAATGAGCAGTTCTTC.

This chain connects TRBV11-2 to TRBJ2-5; D might be TRBD1 (6 bases). Trimming removed 1 base from V and 6 bases from J, with 15 bases in between. The CDR3 runs 15 residues. Germline assignment: CDR1 SGHAT and CDR2 FQNNGV. The CDR3 nucleotides are TGTGCCAGCAGCTTAGGTCCGGCAGGGGAGAAGACCCAGTACTTC. It is translated as CASSLGPAGEKTQYF.

The genes are TRBV5-1 and TRBJ1-3; D is ambiguous. CDR1 is SGHRS, CDR2 YFSETQ, per germline. CDR3 length: 13 amino acids. Trimming pared 3 bases from V and 4 bases from J, leaving 8 bases between. CDR3 sequence: CASSSPGGNTIYF. As DNA, the CDR3 is TGCGCCAGCAGCTCTCCCGGGGGAAACACCATATATTTT.